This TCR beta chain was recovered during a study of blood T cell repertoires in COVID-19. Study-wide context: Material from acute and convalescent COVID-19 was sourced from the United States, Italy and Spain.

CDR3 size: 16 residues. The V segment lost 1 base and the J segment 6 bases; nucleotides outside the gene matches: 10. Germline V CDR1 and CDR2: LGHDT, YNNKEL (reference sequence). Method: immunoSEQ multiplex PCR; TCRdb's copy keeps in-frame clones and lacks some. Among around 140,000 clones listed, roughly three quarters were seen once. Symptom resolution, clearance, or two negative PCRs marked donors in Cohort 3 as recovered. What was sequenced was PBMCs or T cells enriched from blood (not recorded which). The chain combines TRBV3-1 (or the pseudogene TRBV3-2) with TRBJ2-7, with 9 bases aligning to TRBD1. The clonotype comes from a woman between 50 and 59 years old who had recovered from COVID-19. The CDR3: CASSQAGTGIRGEQYV. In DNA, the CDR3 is TGTGCCAGCAGCCAAGCCGGGACAGGGATAAGGGGCGAGCAGTACGTC.